This T cell receptor (beta chain) was sequenced for a study of OX40 agonist ivuxolimab in advanced cancers. Germline CDR1 is SSHAT and CDR2 is FNYEAQ (reference sequence). V was pared by 1 base and J by 2 bases, with 11 bases between. This CDR3 contains 15 residues. The protocol was immunoSEQ multiplex PCR, while the TCRdb copy is restricted to in-frame clones and leaves out a portion. The table lists fewer than 100,000 clones, roughly 80% of them singletons. This clone came up a few times. What it binds is not known. Findings of the study overall: It was not determined which antigens were specifically recognized by the peripheral T cells that had undergone clonal expansion. Compared with others, partial responders at 0.1-3.0 mg/kg displayed clonal expansion among the lowest.

The rearrangement links TRBV7-7 to TRBJ2-5; D is perhaps TRBD2 (7 bases). Sequenced here: CD4+ or CD8+ T cells sorted from blood, sampled in a trial of the OX40 agonist ivuxolimab. The clonotype comes from an adult with an advanced solid tumor such as melanoma, head and neck, liver or kidney cancer. Here the CDR3 DNA reads TGTGCCAGCAGCTTAGGAGGGGGAGGGCAAGAGACCCAGTACTTC. This sequence encodes CASSLGGGGQETQYF.